Sequencing of this T cell receptor beta chain was carried out in a study of identical twins. Study results and limitations: The study reached conclusions through statistical analysis that was cross-sectional, not following the same donors.

TCRdb redid the calling of the 5' RACE reads with MiXCR, one entry per CDR3 protein. The sample carries 550,000 to 800,000 distinct CDR3 sequences, roughly 6.6% recorded once. Healthy Caucasian donors formed the entire cohort. The CDR3 loop spans 12 amino acids. V was cut by 3 bases and J by 0 bases, with 3 bases left in between. CDR1 DFQATT and CDR2 SNEGSKA come from the germline V gene (reference sequence). There are many counts of this clonotype. Its specificity is not known. These data were also filed under a second study, of yellow fever vaccine responses in identical twins.

Sequencing input: PBMCs. V usage is TRBV20-1 and J usage is TRBJ1-5; the D is unclear. This receptor was identified in a young woman in good health. CDR3 loop: CSASDSNQPQHF. CDR3 nucleotide sequence: TGCAGTGCTAGTGATAGCAATCAGCCCCAGCATTTT.